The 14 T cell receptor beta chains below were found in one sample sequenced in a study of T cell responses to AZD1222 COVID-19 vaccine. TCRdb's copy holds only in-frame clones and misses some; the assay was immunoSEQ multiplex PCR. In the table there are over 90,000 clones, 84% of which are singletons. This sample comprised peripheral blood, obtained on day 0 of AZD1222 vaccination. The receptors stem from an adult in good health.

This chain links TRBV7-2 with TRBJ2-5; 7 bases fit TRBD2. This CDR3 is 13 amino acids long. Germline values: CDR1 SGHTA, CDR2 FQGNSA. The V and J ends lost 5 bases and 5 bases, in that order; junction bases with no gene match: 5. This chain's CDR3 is CASSRGGSETQYF. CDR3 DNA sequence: TGTGCCAGCAGCCGCGGGGGTAGCGAGACCCAGTACTTC.

CDR3 DNA sequence: TGTGCCAGCACCCAGGGGGGGGTAACTCAGCCCCAGCATTTT. Translated: CASTQGGVTQPQHF. The chain has TRBV28 and TRBJ1-5, with 7 positions matching TRBD1. This CDR3 comprises 14 residues. After removal of 7 bases from V and 6 bases from J, the junction contained 9 bases not matched to a gene. Germline-derived CDR1 and CDR2 are MDHEN and SYDVKM.

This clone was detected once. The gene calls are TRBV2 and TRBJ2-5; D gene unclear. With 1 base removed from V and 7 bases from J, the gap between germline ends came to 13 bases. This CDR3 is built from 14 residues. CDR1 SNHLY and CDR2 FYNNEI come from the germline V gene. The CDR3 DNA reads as TGTGCCAGCAGTGAAGTGCCGGTCGTAGGGACCCAGTACTTC. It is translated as CASSEVPVVGTQYF.

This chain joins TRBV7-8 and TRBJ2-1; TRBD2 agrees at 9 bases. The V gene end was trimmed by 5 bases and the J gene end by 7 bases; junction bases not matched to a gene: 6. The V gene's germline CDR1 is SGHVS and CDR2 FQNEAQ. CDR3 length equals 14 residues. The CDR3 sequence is CASSGSGSLNEQFF. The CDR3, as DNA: TGTGCCAGCAGCGGTAGCGGGAGCCTTAATGAGCAGTTCTTC.

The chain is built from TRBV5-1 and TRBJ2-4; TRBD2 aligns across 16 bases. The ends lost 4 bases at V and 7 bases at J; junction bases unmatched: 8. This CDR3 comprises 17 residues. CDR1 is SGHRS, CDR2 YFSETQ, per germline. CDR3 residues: CASSPGLAGGPLNIQYF. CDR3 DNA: TGCGCCAGCAGCCCGGGACTAGCGGGGGGGCCTCTCAACATTCAGTACTTC.

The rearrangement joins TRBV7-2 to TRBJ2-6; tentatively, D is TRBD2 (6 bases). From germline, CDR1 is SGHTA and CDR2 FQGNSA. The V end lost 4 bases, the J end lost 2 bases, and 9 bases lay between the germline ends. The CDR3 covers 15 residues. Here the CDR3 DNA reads TGTGCCAGCAGCTCTGGGGGGACTGGGGCCAACGTCCTGACTTTC. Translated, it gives CASSSGGTGANVLTF.

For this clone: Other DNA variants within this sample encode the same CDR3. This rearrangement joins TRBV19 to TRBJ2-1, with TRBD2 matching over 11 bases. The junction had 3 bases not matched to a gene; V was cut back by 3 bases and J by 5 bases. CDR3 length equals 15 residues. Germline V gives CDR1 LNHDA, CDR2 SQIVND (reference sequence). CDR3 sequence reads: CASSIGTSGNNEQFF. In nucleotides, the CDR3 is TGTGCCAGTAGTATCGGGACTAGCGGTAACAATGAGCAGTTCTTC.

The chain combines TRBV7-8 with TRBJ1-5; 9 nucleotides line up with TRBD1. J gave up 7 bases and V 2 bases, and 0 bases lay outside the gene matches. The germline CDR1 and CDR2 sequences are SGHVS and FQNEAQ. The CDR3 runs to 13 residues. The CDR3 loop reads CASSLTGGQPQHF. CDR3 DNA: TGTGCCAGCAGCTTAACAGGGGGCCAGCCCCAGCATTTT.

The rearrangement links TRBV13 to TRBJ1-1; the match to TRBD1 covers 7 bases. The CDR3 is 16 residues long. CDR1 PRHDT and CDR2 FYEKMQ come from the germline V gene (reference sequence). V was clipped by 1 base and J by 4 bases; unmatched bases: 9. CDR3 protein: CASSLDTVRGSTEAFF. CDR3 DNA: TGTGCCAGCAGCTTAGACACAGTCAGGGGGAGCACTGAAGCTTTCTTT.

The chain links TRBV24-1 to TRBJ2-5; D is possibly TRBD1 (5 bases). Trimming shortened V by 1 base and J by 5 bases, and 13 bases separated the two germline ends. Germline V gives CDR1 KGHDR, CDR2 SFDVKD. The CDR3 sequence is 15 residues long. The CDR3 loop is CATSDLGRAEETQYF. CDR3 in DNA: TGTGCCACCAGTGATTTAGGCAGGGCCGAGGAGACCCAGTACTTC.

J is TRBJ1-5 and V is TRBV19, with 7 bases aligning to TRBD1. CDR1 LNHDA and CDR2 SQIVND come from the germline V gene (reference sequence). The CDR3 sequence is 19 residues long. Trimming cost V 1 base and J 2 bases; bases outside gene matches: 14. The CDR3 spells CASSIGVGQATIGNQPQHF. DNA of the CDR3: TGTGCCAGTAGTATAGGAGTAGGACAGGCTACGATCGGCAATCAGCCCCAGCATTTT. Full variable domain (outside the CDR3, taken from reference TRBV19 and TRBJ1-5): DGGITQSPKYLFRKEGQNVTLSCEQNLNHDAMYWYRQDPGQGLRLIYYSQIVNDFQKGDIAEGYSVSREKKESFPLTVTSAQKNPTAFYLCASSIGVGQATIGNQPQHFGDGTRLSIL.

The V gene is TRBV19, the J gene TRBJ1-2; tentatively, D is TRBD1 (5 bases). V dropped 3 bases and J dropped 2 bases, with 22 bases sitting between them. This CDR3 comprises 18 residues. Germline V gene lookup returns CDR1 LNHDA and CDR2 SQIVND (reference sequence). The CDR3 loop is CASSIPSRTMPANYGYTF. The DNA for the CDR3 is TGTGCCAGTAGTATCCCCTCCAGGACAATGCCTGCGAACTATGGCTACACCTTC.

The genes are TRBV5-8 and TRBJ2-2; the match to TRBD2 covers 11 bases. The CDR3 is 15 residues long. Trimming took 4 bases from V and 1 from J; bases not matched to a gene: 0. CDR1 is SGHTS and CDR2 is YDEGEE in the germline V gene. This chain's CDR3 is CASSGTSGNTGELFF. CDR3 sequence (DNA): TGTGCCAGCAGCGGGACTAGCGGGAACACCGGGGAGCTGTTTTTT.

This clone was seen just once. The CDR3: CASSLIGGWGYTF. The CDR3 DNA is TGTGCCAGCAGCTTGATAGGGGGCTGGGGCTACACCTTC. The gene calls are TRBV5-4 and TRBJ1-2; 7 bases align to TRBD1. CDR3 length: 13 amino acids. Trimming took 1 base from V and 8 from J; bases not matched to a gene: 5. CDR1 SGHNT and CDR2 YYREEE come from the germline V gene (reference sequence).